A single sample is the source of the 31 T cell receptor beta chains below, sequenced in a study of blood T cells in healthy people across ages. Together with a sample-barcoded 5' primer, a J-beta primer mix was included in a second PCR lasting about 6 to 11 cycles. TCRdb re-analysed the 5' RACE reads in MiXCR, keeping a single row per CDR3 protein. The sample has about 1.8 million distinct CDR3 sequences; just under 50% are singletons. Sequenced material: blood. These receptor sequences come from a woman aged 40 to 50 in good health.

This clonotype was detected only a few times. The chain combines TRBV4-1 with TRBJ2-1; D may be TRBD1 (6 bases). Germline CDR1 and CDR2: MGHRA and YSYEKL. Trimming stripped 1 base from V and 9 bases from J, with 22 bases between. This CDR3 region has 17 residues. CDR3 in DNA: TGCGCCAGCAGCCAAGGCTCTGGCGGCAGGGGCGGTGGTGAGCAGTTCTTC. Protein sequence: CASSQGSGGRGGGEQFF.

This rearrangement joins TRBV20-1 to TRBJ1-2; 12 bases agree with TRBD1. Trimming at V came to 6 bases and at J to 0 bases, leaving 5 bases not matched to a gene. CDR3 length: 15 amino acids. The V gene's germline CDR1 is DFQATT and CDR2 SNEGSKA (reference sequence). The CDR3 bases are TGCAGTGCCACGGGACAGGGGGCAGCTAACTATGGCTACACCTTC. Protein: CSATGQGAANYGYTF.

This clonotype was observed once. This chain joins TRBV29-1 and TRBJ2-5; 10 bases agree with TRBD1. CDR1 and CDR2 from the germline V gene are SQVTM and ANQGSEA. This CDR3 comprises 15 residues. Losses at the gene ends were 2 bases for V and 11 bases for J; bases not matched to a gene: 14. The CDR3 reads CSVEPDRGLYNEQYF. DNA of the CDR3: TGCAGCGTTGAACCGGACAGGGGGTTATACAATGAGCAGTACTTC.

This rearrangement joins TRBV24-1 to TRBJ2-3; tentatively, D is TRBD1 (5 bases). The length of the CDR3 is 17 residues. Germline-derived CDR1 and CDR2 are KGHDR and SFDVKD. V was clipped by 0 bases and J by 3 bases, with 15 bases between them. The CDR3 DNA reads TGTGCCACCAGTGATTTGGCAGGGTGGACGTTGACAGATACGCAGTATTTT. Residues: CATSDLAGWTLTDTQYF.

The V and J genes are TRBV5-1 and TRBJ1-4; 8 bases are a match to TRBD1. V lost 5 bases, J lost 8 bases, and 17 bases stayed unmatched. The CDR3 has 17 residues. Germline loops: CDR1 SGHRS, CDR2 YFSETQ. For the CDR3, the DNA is TGCGCCAGCAGATATTGGACAGGGCGCGACCGTGGGGAAAAACTGTTTTTT. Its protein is CASRYWTGRDRGEKLFF.

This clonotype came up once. This CDR3 is CASSLDPTGGPYNEQFF. The CDR3 bases are TGTGCCAGCAGCTTAGACCCGACAGGGGGCCCCTACAATGAGCAGTTCTTC. This chain links TRBV7-8 with TRBJ2-1, with 10 bases fitting TRBD1. Trimming took 1 base from V and 2 from J; bases not matched to a gene: 5. The CDR3 spans 17 residues. Germline V gene data show CDR1 as SGHVS and CDR2 as FQNEAQ.

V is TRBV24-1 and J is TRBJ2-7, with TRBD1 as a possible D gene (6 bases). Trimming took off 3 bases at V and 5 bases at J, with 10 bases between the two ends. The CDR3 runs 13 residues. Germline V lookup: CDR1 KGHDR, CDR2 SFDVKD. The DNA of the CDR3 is TGTGCCACCAGTGATATCCGGGACAACGAGCAGTACTTC. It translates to CATSDIRDNEQYF.

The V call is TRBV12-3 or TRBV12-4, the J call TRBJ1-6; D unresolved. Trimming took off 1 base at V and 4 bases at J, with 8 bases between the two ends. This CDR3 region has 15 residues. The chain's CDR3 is CASSLDSAYNSPLHF. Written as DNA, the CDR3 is TGTGCCAGCAGTTTAGACAGCGCTTATAATTCACCCCTCCACTTT.

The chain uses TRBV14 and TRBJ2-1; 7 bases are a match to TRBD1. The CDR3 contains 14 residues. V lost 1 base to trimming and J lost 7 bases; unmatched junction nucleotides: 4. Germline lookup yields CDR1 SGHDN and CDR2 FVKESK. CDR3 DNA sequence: TGTGCCAGCAGCCAAGCGTCAGGGGGAAATGAGCAGTTCTTC. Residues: CASSQASGGNEQFF.

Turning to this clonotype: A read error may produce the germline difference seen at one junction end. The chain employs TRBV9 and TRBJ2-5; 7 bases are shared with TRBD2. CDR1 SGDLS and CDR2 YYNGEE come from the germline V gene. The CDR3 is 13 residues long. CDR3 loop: CASSVWEGETQNF. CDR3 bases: TGTGCCAGCAGCGTTTGGGAGGGAGAGACCCAGAACTTC. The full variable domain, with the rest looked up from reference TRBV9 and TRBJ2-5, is DSGVTQTPKHLITATGQRVTLRCSPRSGDLSVYWYQQSLDQGLQFLIQYYNGEERAKGNILERFSAQQFPDLHSELNLSSLELGDSALYFCASSVWEGETQNFGPGTRLLVL.

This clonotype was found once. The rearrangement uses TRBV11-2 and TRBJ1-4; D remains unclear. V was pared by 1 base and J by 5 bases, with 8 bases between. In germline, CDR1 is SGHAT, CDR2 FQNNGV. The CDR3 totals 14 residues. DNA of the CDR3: TGTGCCAGCAGCTTAGGGCCCGAGAATGAAAAACTGTTTTTT. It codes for CASSLGPENEKLFF.

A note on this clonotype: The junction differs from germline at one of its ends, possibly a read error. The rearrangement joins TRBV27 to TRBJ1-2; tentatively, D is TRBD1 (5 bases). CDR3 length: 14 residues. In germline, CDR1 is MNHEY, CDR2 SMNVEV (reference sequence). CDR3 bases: TGTGCCAACAGTTCTGGCAGGGTCTCCTATGGCTACACCTTC. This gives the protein CANSSGRVSYGYTF.

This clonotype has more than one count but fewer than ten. The CDR3 spells CASSPDRTRYEQYF. In nucleotides, the CDR3 is TGTGCCAGCAGCCCGGACAGGACCCGCTACGAGCAGTACTTC. The rearrangement joins TRBV28 to TRBJ2-7; TRBD1 matches 7 bases. Germline assignment: CDR1 MDHEN and CDR2 SYDVKM. There are 14 residues in the CDR3. J lost 3 bases, V lost 6 bases, and 8 bases had no gene match.

The CDR3 bases are TGCGCCAGCAGCTTGGGTCACCGGTTTGGCTACACCTTC. This sequence encodes CASSLGHRFGYTF. The chain uses TRBV5-1 and TRBJ1-2; no clear D. CDR3 length: 13 residues. Germline V gene lookup returns CDR1 SGHRS and CDR2 YFSETQ. The ends were cut back, 0 bases at V and 7 bases at J, with 10 bases in the middle.

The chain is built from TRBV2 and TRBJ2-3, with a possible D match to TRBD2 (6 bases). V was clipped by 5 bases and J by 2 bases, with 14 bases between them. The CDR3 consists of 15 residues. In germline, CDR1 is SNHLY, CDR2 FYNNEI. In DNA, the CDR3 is TGTGCCAGCAGTCGGGACTCAACAACCACAGATACGCAGTATTTT. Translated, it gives CASSRDSTTTDTQYF. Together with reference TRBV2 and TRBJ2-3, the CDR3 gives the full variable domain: EPEVTQTPSHQVTQMGQEVILRCVPISNHLYFYWYRQILGQKVEFLVSFYNNEISEKSEIFDDQFSVERPDGSNFTLKIRSTKLEDSAMYFCASSRDSTTTDTQYFGPGTRLTVL.

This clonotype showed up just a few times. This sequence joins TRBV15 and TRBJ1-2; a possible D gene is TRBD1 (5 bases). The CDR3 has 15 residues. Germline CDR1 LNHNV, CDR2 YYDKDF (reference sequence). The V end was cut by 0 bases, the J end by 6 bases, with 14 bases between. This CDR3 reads CATSRDWAGMDGYTF. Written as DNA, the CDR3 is TGTGCCACCAGCAGAGATTGGGCAGGGATGGATGGCTACACCTTC.

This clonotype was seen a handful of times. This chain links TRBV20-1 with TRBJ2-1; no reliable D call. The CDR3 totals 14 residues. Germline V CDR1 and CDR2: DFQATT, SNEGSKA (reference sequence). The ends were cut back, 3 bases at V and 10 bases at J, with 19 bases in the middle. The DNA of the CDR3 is TGCAGTGCTAGCGACCCTCGTCCTCCTTTCGAGCAGTTCTTC. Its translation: CSASDPRPPFEQFF.

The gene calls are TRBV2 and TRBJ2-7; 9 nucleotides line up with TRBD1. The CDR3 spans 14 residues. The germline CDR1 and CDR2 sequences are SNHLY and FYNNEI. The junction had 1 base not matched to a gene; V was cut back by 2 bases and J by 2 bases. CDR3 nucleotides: TGTGCCAGCAGTGAAAGGGACAGGGCCTACGAGCAGTACTTC. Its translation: CASSERDRAYEQYF.

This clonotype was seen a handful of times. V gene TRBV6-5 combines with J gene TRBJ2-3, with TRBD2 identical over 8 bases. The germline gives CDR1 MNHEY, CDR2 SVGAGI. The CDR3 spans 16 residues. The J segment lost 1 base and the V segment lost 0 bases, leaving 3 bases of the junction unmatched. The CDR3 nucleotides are TGTGCCAGCAGTTACTCGAGGCGGGGGGGCACAGATACGCAGTATTTT. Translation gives CASSYSRRGGTDTQYF.

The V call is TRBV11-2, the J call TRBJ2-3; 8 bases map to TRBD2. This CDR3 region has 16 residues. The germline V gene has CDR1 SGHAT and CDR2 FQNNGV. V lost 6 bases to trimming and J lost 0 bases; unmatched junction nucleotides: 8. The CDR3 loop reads CASRSGGMGSTDTQYF. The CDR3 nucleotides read TGTGCCAGCAGGTCGGGGGGGATGGGAAGCACAGATACGCAGTATTTT.

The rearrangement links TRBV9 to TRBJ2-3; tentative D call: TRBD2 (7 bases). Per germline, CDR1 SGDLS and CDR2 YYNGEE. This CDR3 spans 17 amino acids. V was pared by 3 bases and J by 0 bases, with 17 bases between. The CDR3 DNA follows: TGTGCCAGCAGCGGCCCCGACGGGGGGCAGAGCACAGATACGCAGTATTTT. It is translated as CASSGPDGGQSTDTQYF.

The chain's CDR3 is CASSLGIWQPQHF. CDR3 DNA: TGTGCCAGCAGCTTAGGCATCTGGCAGCCCCAGCATTTT. The chain joins TRBV7-8 to TRBJ1-5; D uncertain. CDR1 and CDR2 from the germline V gene are SGHVS and FQNEAQ. The CDR3 has 13 residues. The V and J ends lost 1 base and 7 bases respectively, with 8 bases between them.

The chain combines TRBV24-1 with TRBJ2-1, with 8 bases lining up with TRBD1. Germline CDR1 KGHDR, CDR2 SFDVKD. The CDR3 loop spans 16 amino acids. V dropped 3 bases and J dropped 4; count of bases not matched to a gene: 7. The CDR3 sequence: CATSDLGQGRYNEQFF. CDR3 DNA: TGTGCCACCAGTGATCTCGGACAGGGAAGATACAATGAGCAGTTCTTC.

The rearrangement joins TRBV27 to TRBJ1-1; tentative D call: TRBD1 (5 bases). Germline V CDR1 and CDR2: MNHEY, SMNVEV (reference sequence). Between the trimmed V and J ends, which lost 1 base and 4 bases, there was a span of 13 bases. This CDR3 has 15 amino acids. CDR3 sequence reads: CASSLYAGPITEAFF. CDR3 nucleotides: TGTGCCAGCAGTTTATACGCAGGGCCGATCACTGAAGCTTTCTTT.

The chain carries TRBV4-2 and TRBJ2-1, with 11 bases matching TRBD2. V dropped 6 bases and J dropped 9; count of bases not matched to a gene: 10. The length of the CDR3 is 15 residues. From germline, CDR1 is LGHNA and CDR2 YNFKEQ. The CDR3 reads CASSRIAGGAGEQFF. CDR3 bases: TGTGCCAGCAGTCGTATAGCGGGGGGGGCGGGTGAGCAGTTCTTC.

The chain's CDR3 is CASSYRQSRVQFF. CDR3 nucleotide sequence: TGTGCCAGCAGCTACCGACAGAGCCGGGTGCAGTTCTTC. The genes are TRBV7-2 and TRBJ2-1, with D possibly matching TRBD1 (5 bases). This CDR3 comprises 13 residues. V was trimmed by 4 bases and J by 12 bases, leaving 16 bases between them. Looked up from germline, CDR1 is SGHTA and CDR2 is FQGNSA.

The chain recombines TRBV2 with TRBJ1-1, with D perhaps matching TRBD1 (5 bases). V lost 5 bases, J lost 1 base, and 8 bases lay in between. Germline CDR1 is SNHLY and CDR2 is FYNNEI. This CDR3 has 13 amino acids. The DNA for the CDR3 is TGTGCCAGCAGTATGGACAAGAACACTGAAGCTTTCTTT. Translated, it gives CASSMDKNTEAFF.

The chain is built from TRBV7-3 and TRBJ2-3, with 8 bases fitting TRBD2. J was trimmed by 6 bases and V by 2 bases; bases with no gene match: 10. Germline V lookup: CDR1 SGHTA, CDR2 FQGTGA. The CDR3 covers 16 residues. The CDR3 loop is CASSLFSSGPRDTQYF. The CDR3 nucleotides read TGTGCCAGCAGCTTATTTTCTAGCGGGCCCCGCGATACGCAGTATTTT. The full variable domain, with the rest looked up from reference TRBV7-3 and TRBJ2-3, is GAGVSQTPSNKVTEKGKYVELRCDPISGHTALYWYRQSLGQGPEFLIYFQGTGAADDSGLPNDRFFAVRPEGSVSTLKIQRTERGDSAVYLCASSLFSSGPRDTQYFGPGTRLTVL.

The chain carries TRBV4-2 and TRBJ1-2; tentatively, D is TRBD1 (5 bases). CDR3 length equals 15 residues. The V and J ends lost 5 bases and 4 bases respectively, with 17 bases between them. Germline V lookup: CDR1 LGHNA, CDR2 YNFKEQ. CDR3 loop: CASSFHGRDLYGYTF. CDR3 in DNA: TGTGCCAGCAGCTTTCACGGACGGGACCTCTATGGCTACACCTTC.

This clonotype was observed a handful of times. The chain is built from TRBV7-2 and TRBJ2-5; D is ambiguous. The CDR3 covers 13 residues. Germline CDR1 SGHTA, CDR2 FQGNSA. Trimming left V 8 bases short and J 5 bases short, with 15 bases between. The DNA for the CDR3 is TGTGCCAGCTGCATTGGGGTATGGGAGACCCAGTACTTC. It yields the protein CASCIGVWETQYF. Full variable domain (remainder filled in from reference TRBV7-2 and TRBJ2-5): GAGVSQSPSNKVTEKGKDVELRCDPISGHTALYWYRQSLGQGLEFLIYFQGNSAPDKSGLPSDRFSAERTGGSVSTLTIQRTQQEDSAVYLCASCIGVWETQYFGPGTRLLVL.

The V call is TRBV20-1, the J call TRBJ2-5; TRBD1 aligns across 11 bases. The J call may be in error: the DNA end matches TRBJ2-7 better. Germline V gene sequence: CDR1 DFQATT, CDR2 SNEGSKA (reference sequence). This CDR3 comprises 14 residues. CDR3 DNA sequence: TGCAGTGCTGAGGACAGGGGGCGACCCTACGAGCAGTACTTC. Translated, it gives CSAEDRGRPYEQYF.